A single sample is the source of the 19 T cell receptor beta chains below, sequenced in a study of T cell responses to AZD1222 COVID-19 vaccine. This table comes from immunoSEQ multiplex PCR, and its TCRdb copy is limited to in-frame clones, with some not included. The sample holds 140,000 to 150,000 clones, over 85% seen once. Here the sequenced sample was peripheral blood, taken on day 0 of AZD1222 vaccination. The receptors come from an adult in good health.

A single count supports this clone. The chain carries TRBV19 and TRBJ2-1, with D uncertain. Germline V gene sequence: CDR1 LNHDA, CDR2 SQIVND (reference sequence). V was cut by 6 bases and J by 8 bases, with 17 bases left in between. This CDR3 is built from 14 residues. This chain's CDR3 is CASSPASGGYEQFF. Written as DNA, the CDR3 is TGTGCCAGTAGCCCCGCATCGGGTGGCTATGAGCAGTTCTTC.

The V and J genes are TRBV5-1 and TRBJ2-1, with 12 bases identical to TRBD2. The CDR3 contains 15 residues. CDR1 is SGHRS, CDR2 YFSETQ, per germline. V shed 6 bases, J shed 4 bases, and the junction held 5 bases outside the gene matches. CDR3 protein: CASKLLAGGYNEQFF. In nucleotides, the CDR3 is TGCGCCAGCAAACTACTAGCGGGAGGATACAATGAGCAGTTCTTC.

DNA of the CDR3: TGCAGTGCTAGTCCCAGTCCGTCGGGGGAGCAGTTCTTC. It codes for CSASPSPSGEQFF. V gene TRBV20-1 combines with J gene TRBJ2-1; weak D call: TRBD2 (5 bases). V shed 3 bases and J shed 10 bases, with 16 bases lying between them. The germline V gene has CDR1 DFQATT and CDR2 SNEGSKA (reference sequence). The CDR3 covers 13 residues.

V and J are TRBV20-1 and TRBJ2-5; D unclear. The CDR3 spans 11 residues. Between the trimmed V and J ends, which lost 5 bases and 1 base, there was a span of 5 bases. Germline V lookup: CDR1 DFQATT, CDR2 SNEGSKA (reference sequence). The CDR3: CSASIQETQYF. CDR3 nucleotides: TGCAGTGCTTCAATCCAAGAGACCCAGTACTTC.

V is TRBV7-9 and J is TRBJ2-7; TRBD1 matches at 11 bases. Trimming took 6 bases from V and 3 from J; bases not matched to a gene: 4. This CDR3 has 14 amino acids. Germline values: CDR1 SEHNR, CDR2 FQNEAQ (reference sequence). CDR3 in DNA: TGTGCCAGCAGGCAAGGGACAGGGGGCTACGAGCAGTACTTC. Translating it yields CASRQGTGGYEQYF.

The chain combines TRBV19 with TRBJ1-5, with a tentative D call TRBD1 (5 bases). CDR3 length: 14 residues. Germline values: CDR1 LNHDA, CDR2 SQIVND (reference sequence). V was pared by 2 bases and J by 2 bases, with 7 bases between. CDR3: CASSIWGGNQPQHF. Written as DNA, the CDR3 is TGTGCCAGTAGTATATGGGGGGGCAATCAGCCCCAGCATTTT. Supplemented by reference TRBV19 and TRBJ1-5, the full variable domain reads DGGITQSPKYLFRKEGQNVTLSCEQNLNHDAMYWYRQDPGQGLRLIYYSQIVNDFQKGDIAEGYSVSREKKESFPLTVTSAQKNPTAFYLCASSIWGGNQPQHFGDGTRLSIL.

V is TRBV24-1 and J is TRBJ1-1; the D gene is possibly TRBD1 (6 bases). CDR3 length equals 18 residues. The V gene lost 0 bases and the J gene lost 1 base, with 17 bases spanning the gap. Germline CDR1 and CDR2: KGHDR and SFDVKD. The CDR3 nucleotides are TGTGCCACCAGTGATTTGCAGGAGGGGGACTATCCGAACACTGAAGCTTTCTTT. It codes for CATSDLQEGDYPNTEAFF.

This clone was seen just once. V usage is TRBV5-1 and J usage is TRBJ1-1; TRBD1 agrees at 8 bases. This CDR3 region has 17 residues. Germline lookup yields CDR1 SGHRS and CDR2 YFSETQ. The V and J ends lost 0 bases and 0 bases, in that order; junction bases with no gene match: 7. In DNA form, the CDR3 reads TGCGCCAGCAGCTTGGTTAGACAGGGGCCTGTGAACACTGAAGCTTTCTTT. This translates into CASSLVRQGPVNTEAFF. Supplemented by reference TRBV5-1 and TRBJ1-1, the full variable domain reads KAGVTQTPRYLIKTRGQQVTLSCSPISGHRSVSWYQQTPGQGLQFLFEYFSETQRNKGNFPGRFSGRQFSNSRSEMNVSTLELGDSALYLCASSLVRQGPVNTEAFFGQGTRLTVV.

This chain links TRBV15 with TRBJ2-7; 10 positions match TRBD2. Germline loops: CDR1 LNHNV, CDR2 YYDKDF (reference sequence). The CDR3 has 17 residues. Trimming at V came to 0 bases and at J to 0 bases, leaving 5 bases not matched to a gene. The CDR3 region has the DNA TGTGCCACCAGCAGAGAGGGACTAGCGACTAGCTCCTACGAGCAGTACTTC. This sequence encodes CATSREGLATSSYEQYF.

This chain connects TRBV5-1 to TRBJ2-7, with 8 bases that match TRBD1. V dropped 4 bases and J dropped 3; count of bases not matched to a gene: 9. The CDR3 is 15 amino acids. In germline, CDR1 is SGHRS, CDR2 YFSETQ. The CDR3 spells CASSVDRVTVYEQYF. CDR3 sequence (DNA): TGCGCCAGCAGCGTGGACAGGGTTACCGTCTACGAGCAGTACTTC.

V is TRBV21-1 and J is TRBJ1-2. TRBV21-1 is labeled a pseudogene. CDR3 length: 15 residues. CDR3 nucleotide sequence: TGTGCCAGCAGCAGTTGTCCCTATTCTAACTATGGCTACACCTTC. This encodes CASSSCPYSNYGYTF.

V is TRBV5-1 and J is TRBJ2-3, with 7 nucleotides matching TRBD2. This CDR3 spans 16 amino acids. The ends lost 0 bases at V and 1 base at J; junction bases unmatched: 5. Germline loops: CDR1 SGHRS, CDR2 YFSETQ. The CDR3 sequence: CASSLGRERGTDTQYF. In DNA, the CDR3 is TGCGCCAGCAGCTTGGGGCGGGAGAGGGGCACAGATACGCAGTATTTT. Based on the CDR3 plus reference TRBV5-1 and TRBJ2-3, the full variable domain is KAGVTQTPRYLIKTRGQQVTLSCSPISGHRSVSWYQQTPGQGLQFLFEYFSETQRNKGNFPGRFSGRQFSNSRSEMNVSTLELGDSALYLCASSLGRERGTDTQYFGPGTRLTVL.

The chain employs TRBV18 and TRBJ2-5; 10 nucleotides line up with TRBD1. CDR3 size: 16 residues. In germline, CDR1 is KGHSH, CDR2 LQKENI. Unmatched junction bases numbered 8, after V lost 3 bases and J lost 4 bases. CDR3 DNA: TGTGCCAGCTCACCCCCGACAGGGGGCCGCGGAGAGACCCAGTACTTC. Translated: CASSPPTGGRGETQYF.

The chain joins TRBV2 to TRBJ2-3; 8 bases align to TRBD1. Germline trimming cut 1 base from V and 0 bases from J; bases unmatched to any gene: 3. Germline V gene lookup returns CDR1 SNHLY and CDR2 FYNNEI. The CDR3 spans 16 residues. CDR3 DNA: TGTGCCAGCAGTGAAGGGACAGGGTCTAGCACAGATACGCAGTATTTT. Amino acids: CASSEGTGSSTDTQYF.

The rearrangement uses TRBV4-1 and TRBJ1-3, with 12 nucleotides matching TRBD1. The CDR3 totals 16 residues. The ends lost 2 bases at V and 4 bases at J; junction bases unmatched: 3. Germline CDR1 reads MGHRA; CDR2 reads YSYEKL. The CDR3: CASSQRDRGPGNTIYF. The CDR3 DNA is TGCGCCAGCAGCCAAAGGGACAGGGGGCCGGGAAACACCATATATTTT.

The V and J genes are TRBV20-1 and TRBJ2-7, with a weak D call TRBD2 (6 bases). The V and J ends lost 3 bases and 3 bases respectively, with 9 bases between them. The CDR3 consists of 12 residues. The germline V gene has CDR1 DFQATT and CDR2 SNEGSKA (reference sequence). The CDR3 region has the DNA TGCAGTGCTAGTTTGGGGGGCTACGAGCAGTACTTC. Its protein is CSASLGGYEQYF.

V is TRBV6-5 and J is TRBJ1-1; D remains ambiguous. The CDR3 runs 11 residues. V was clipped by 6 bases and J by 5 bases, with 7 bases between them. Germline CDR1 reads MNHEY; CDR2 reads SVGAGI. CDR3 coding DNA: TGTGCCAGCAGAACCGGGACTGAAGCTTTCTTT. Protein sequence: CASRTGTEAFF.

The V gene is TRBV2, the J gene TRBJ1-5, with TRBD1 identical over 9 bases. The V gene end was trimmed by 2 bases and the J gene end by 9 bases; junction bases not matched to a gene: 11. CDR1 is SNHLY and CDR2 is FYNNEI in the germline V gene. The CDR3 totals 16 residues. The CDR3 region is CASSEKGQGYLRPQHF. The CDR3 DNA reads TGTGCCAGCAGTGAAAAGGGACAGGGTTACTTGAGGCCCCAGCATTTT.

The chain has TRBV6-4 and TRBJ1-2; D unresolved. The CDR3 length is 14 residues. Trimming took off 2 bases at V and 7 bases at J, with 14 bases between the two ends. CDR1 and CDR2 from the germline V gene are MRHNA and SNTAGT. CDR3 in amino acids: CASSDRAEGGGYTF. The CDR3 DNA reads TGTGCCAGCAGTGACCGGGCCGAAGGAGGTGGCTACACCTTC.